Listed below are T cell receptor beta chains from one sample, sequenced in a study of shared clonotypes between healthy human individuals. Measured with immunoSEQ multiplex PCR; TCRdb has only the in-frame clones, and not every one. The sample lists roughly 2.1 million clones; 93% were seen once. Material for sequencing was naive CD8+ T cells from PBMCs. These TCRs come from a man in his late teens or twenties in good health. Some clones in this sample may be carry-over from other donors' samples. The CDR3 runs from the conserved cysteine through the conserved F or W. The D gene is left open where the match is weak. Where a row states a size, it is once, few, many or the class of an expanded clone; other rows omit it.

v_gene: TRBV27
d_gene: -
j_gene: TRBJ2-7
abundance: -
CDR3aa: CASRPLANTPYEQYF
CDR3nt: TGTGCCAGCAGGCCCCTAGCCAACACTCCCTACGAGCAGTACTTC

v_gene: TRBV4-2
d_gene: -
j_gene: TRBJ1-1
abundance: few
CDR3aa: CASSQGLYTEAFF
CDR3nt: TGTGCCAGCAGCCAAGGGTTGTACACTGAAGCTTTCTTT

v_gene: TRBV27
d_gene: -
j_gene: TRBJ2-1
abundance: -
CDR3aa: CASSLGAEQFF
CDR3nt: TGTGCCAGCAGTTTGGGGGCAGAGCAGTTCTTC

v_gene: TRBV9
d_gene: -
j_gene: TRBJ1-2
abundance: -
CDR3aa: CASSQEGSNGYTF
CDR3nt: TGTGCCAGCAGCCAGGAGGGGTCGAATGGCTACACCTTC

v_gene: TRBV4-1
d_gene: -
j_gene: TRBJ1-2
abundance: -
CDR3aa: CASSEVSGQTYGYTF
CDR3nt: TGCGCCAGCAGCGAAGTATCTGGACAGACCTATGGCTACACCTTC

v_gene: TRBV27
d_gene: -
j_gene: TRBJ1-1
abundance: -
CDR3aa: CASSIRGSGTEAFF
CDR3nt: TGTGCCAGCAGTATTAGGGGGTCGGGCACTGAAGCTTTCTTT

v_gene: TRBV4-1
d_gene: -
j_gene: TRBJ1-1
abundance: -
CDR3aa: CASSQLTGFTEAFF
CDR3nt: TGCGCCAGCAGCCAACTAACAGGGTTCACTGAAGCTTTCTTT

v_gene: TRBV19
d_gene: -
j_gene: TRBJ2-7
abundance: -
CDR3aa: CASSIGVGVDEQYF
CDR3nt: TGTGCCAGTAGTATAGGGGTAGGGGTCGACGAGCAGTACTTC

v_gene: TRBV2
d_gene: TRBD2
j_gene: TRBJ2-1
abundance: -
CDR3aa: CASSGKASGSENEQFF
CDR3nt: TGTGCCAGCAGTGGGAAGGCTAGCGGGAGTGAAAATGAGCAGTTCTTC

v_gene: TRBV25-1
d_gene: -
j_gene: TRBJ1-5
abundance: -
CDR3aa: CASSPGGGSNQPQHF
CDR3nt: TGTGCCAGCAGCCCCGGGGGGGGAAGCAATCAGCCCCAGCATTTT

v_gene: TRBV7-9
d_gene: -
j_gene: TRBJ2-4
abundance: -
CDR3aa: CASSLGGDIQYF
CDR3nt: TGTGCCAGCAGCTTAGGTGGGGACATTCAGTACTTC

v_gene: TRBV11-2
d_gene: TRBD2
j_gene: TRBJ2-2
abundance: -
CDR3aa: CASSRSGGESPGELFF
CDR3nt: TGTGCCAGCAGTCGGTCGGGGGGGGAGTCCCCCGGGGAGCTGTTTTTT

v_gene: TRBV27
d_gene: -
j_gene: TRBJ1-2
abundance: -
CDR3aa: CASSLSGAYGYTF
CDR3nt: TGTGCCAGCAGTTTATCAGGGGCCTATGGCTACACCTTC

v_gene: TRBV4-3
d_gene: -
j_gene: TRBJ1-2
abundance: -
CDR3aa: CASSQDFRGGHGYTF
CDR3nt: TGCGCCAGCAGCCAAGATTTTAGGGGAGGTCATGGCTACACCTTC

v_gene: TRBV18
d_gene: -
j_gene: TRBJ2-3
abundance: -
CDR3aa: CASSPGTRKFTDTQYF
CDR3nt: TGTGCCAGCTCACCCGGGACAAGGAAGTTCACAGATACGCAGTATTTT

v_gene: TRBV30
d_gene: -
j_gene: TRBJ2-7
abundance: -
CDR3aa: CAWRWGDSTYEQYF
CDR3nt: TGTGCCTGGAGGTGGGGGGACTCAACCTACGAGCAGTACTTC

v_gene: TRBV27
d_gene: TRBD2
j_gene: TRBJ2-1
abundance: -
CDR3aa: CASSLTVAGGTYEQFF
CDR3nt: TGTGCCAGCAGTTTAACGGTAGCGGGAGGAACCTATGAGCAGTTCTTC

v_gene: TRBV7-9
d_gene: -
j_gene: TRBJ1-4
abundance: -
CDR3aa: CASSLVVVRANEKLFF
CDR3nt: TGTGCCAGCAGCTTAGTAGTGGTTCGAGCTAATGAAAAACTGTTTTTT

v_gene: TRBV15
d_gene: -
j_gene: TRBJ2-7
abundance: -
CDR3aa: CATSRAPAGSSYEQYF
CDR3nt: TGTGCCACCAGCAGAGCCCCCGCCGGTAGCTCCTACGAGCAGTACTTC

v_gene: TRBV9
d_gene: TRBD1
j_gene: TRBJ1-2
abundance: -
CDR3aa: CASSDLQGDPYGYTF
CDR3nt: TGTGCCAGCAGCGACCTACAGGGGGATCCCTATGGCTACACCTTC

v_gene: TRBV5-4
d_gene: -
j_gene: TRBJ2-7
abundance: once
CDR3aa: CASSSGPYEQYF
CDR3nt: TGTGCCAGCAGCAGCGGACCCTACGAGCAGTACTTC

v_gene: TRBV27
d_gene: -
j_gene: TRBJ2-2
abundance: -
CDR3aa: CASSSMNTGELFF
CDR3nt: TGTGCCAGCAGTTCGATGAACACCGGGGAGCTGTTTTTT

v_gene: TRBV4-1
d_gene: -
j_gene: TRBJ2-7
abundance: -
CDR3aa: CASSQPGLPTYEQYF
CDR3nt: TGCGCCAGCAGCCAACCAGGCCTACCTACCTACGAGCAGTACTTC

v_gene: TRBV18
d_gene: -
j_gene: TRBJ2-5
abundance: once
CDR3aa: CASSPYPQETQYF
CDR3nt: TGTGCCAGCTCACCATATCCTCAAGAGACCCAGTACTTC

v_gene: TRBV11-2
d_gene: -
j_gene: TRBJ2-5
abundance: -
CDR3aa: CASSLAAGGQETQYF
CDR3nt: TGTGCCAGCAGCTTGGCCGCTGGGGGCCAGGAGACCCAGTACTTC

v_gene: TRBV7-9
d_gene: TRBD1
j_gene: TRBJ1-4
abundance: -
CDR3aa: CASSSTRDRFSEKLFF
CDR3nt: TGTGCCAGCAGCTCCACCCGGGACAGGTTTAGTGAAAAACTGTTTTTT

v_gene: TRBV19
d_gene: -
j_gene: TRBJ2-1
abundance: -
CDR3aa: CASSLGGFNEQFF
CDR3nt: TGTGCCAGTAGCCTAGGAGGGTTCAATGAGCAGTTCTTC

v_gene: TRBV5-1
d_gene: -
j_gene: TRBJ1-2
abundance: -
CDR3aa: CASSLGRAGYTF
CDR3nt: TGCGCCAGCAGCTTGGGCAGGGCTGGCTACACCTTC

v_gene: TRBV25-1
d_gene: -
j_gene: TRBJ2-6
abundance: -
CDR3aa: CASSPRGPESGANVLTF
CDR3nt: TGTGCCAGCAGTCCGAGGGGCCCTGAGTCTGGGGCCAACGTCCTGACTTTC